This record concerns one T cell receptor beta chain sequence. The CDR3 has 15 amino acids. Germline V gene sequence: CDR1 SGHRS, CDR2 YFSETQ. V lost 5 bases to trimming and J lost 8 bases; unmatched junction nucleotides: 12. The data were obtained in a study of blood T cell repertoires in COVID-19. Study in general: Some COVID-19 samples were acute and others convalescent; all came from the United States, Italy and Spain.

In the authors' methods: Scientists estimated how many nucleated cells there were by amplifying reference gene primers. Profiling relied on immunoSEQ multiplex PCR, and the TCRdb table lists in-frame clones only, not all of them. V and J calls and clone size come straight from that table; D and trimming were deduced from the DNA. Here the sample spans 74,000 or so clones, over 75% being singletons. This sequence joins TRBV5-1 and TRBJ2-3, with TRBD1 matching over 9 bases. The specimen was peripheral blood. The clonotype was recovered from a human donor in a cohort sampled during active COVID-19. For the CDR3, the DNA is TGCGCCAGCAGGACCGGGACAGGGCCACCAGGTACGCAGTATTTT. Amino acid sequence: CASRTGTGPPGTQYF.